These 10 T cell receptor beta chains came from one sample sequenced in a study of T cell changes during pregnancy in multiple sclerosis. The method was immunoSEQ multiplex PCR; TCRdb's version includes in-frame clones alone and lacks a portion of them. The profile shows some 48,000 clones, around 96% of them singletons. The sample was peripheral blood, taken in the second trimester of pregnancy. Source of these receptors: a female donor with multiple sclerosis, enrolled in a pregnancy study.

The rearrangement uses TRBV9 and TRBJ1-2; D is unresolved. Trimming pared 0 bases from V and 0 bases from J, leaving 6 bases between. CDR1 is SGDLS and CDR2 is YYNGEE in the germline V gene. CDR3 length: 14 amino acids. The CDR3 region is CASSVGGANYGYTF. The CDR3 coding sequence is TGTGCCAGCAGCGTAGGGGGAGCTAACTATGGCTACACCTTC.

The chain recombines TRBV27 with TRBJ2-5, with a weak D call TRBD1 (6 bases). V lost 7 bases, J lost 5 bases, and 14 bases lay in between. This CDR3 region has 13 residues. From germline, CDR1 is MNHEY and CDR2 SMNVEV (reference sequence). CDR3 sequence reads: CASKKGDRETQYF. The CDR3 DNA reads TGTGCCAGCAAGAAGGGGGATCGGGAGACCCAGTACTTC.

Only a few counts were recorded for this clone. The CDR3 region is CASSQKGQVADTQYF. The CDR3 region has the DNA TGTGCCAGCAGTCAGAAGGGACAGGTAGCAGATACGCAGTATTTT. The rearrangement links TRBV6-1 to TRBJ2-3; 8 bases align to TRBD1. V lost 5 bases to trimming and J lost 4 bases; unmatched junction nucleotides: 8. The germline V gene has CDR1 MNHNS and CDR2 SASEGT. This CDR3 comprises 15 residues.

The count of this clone is one. This sequence joins TRBV29-1 and TRBJ2-1; TRBD1 aligns across 9 bases. Germline V CDR1 and CDR2: SQVTM, ANQGSEA. V shed 7 bases, J shed 2 bases, and the junction held 6 bases outside the gene matches. The CDR3 is made up of 14 amino acids. The chain's CDR3 is CSAPTGGAYNEQFF. As DNA, the CDR3 is TGCAGCGCTCCGACAGGGGGGGCCTACAATGAGCAGTTCTTC.

This clone occurred once. This chain connects TRBV19 to TRBJ1-2; D uncertain. The CDR3 has 9 amino acids. Germline CDR1 is LNHDA and CDR2 is SQIVND (reference sequence). The CDR3, as DNA: TGTGGCAGCGGGGAAGGCTACACCTTC. Translated: CGSGEGYTF.

This clone has just one count. This chain uses TRBV6-6 with TRBJ2-7, with D maybe TRBD1 (6 bases). The CDR3 is 13 residues long. Germline values: CDR1 MNHNY, CDR2 SVGAGI (reference sequence). V lost 1 base to trimming and J lost 6 bases, with 10 bases between them. In DNA, the CDR3 is TGTGCCAGCAGTTACTACAGGGACGGCGAGCAGTACTTC. It yields the protein CASSYYRDGEQYF.

This clone is a singleton in its sample. This rearrangement joins TRBV5-4 to TRBJ2-1, with D possibly TRBD2 on 6 matching bases. This CDR3 is built from 14 residues. V was pared by 3 bases and J by 10 bases, with 17 bases between. Looked up from germline, CDR1 is SGHNT and CDR2 is YYREEE (reference sequence). The chain's CDR3 is CASSSLATRGEQFF. CDR3 nucleotides: TGTGCCAGCAGCTCCCTCGCGACTAGAGGGGAGCAGTTCTTC.

The chain recombines TRBV29-1 with TRBJ1-1; 8 nucleotides line up with TRBD1. The CDR3 extends over 18 amino acids. Per the germline V gene, CDR1 is SQVTM and CDR2 is ANQGSEA. V shed 4 bases and J 1 base; nucleotides not matched to a gene: 17. The CDR3 loop reads CSVGDSVADREKNTEAFF. In nucleotides, the CDR3 is TGCAGCGTTGGCGACTCTGTCGCGGACAGGGAAAAGAACACTGAAGCTTTCTTT. Supplemented by reference TRBV29-1 and TRBJ1-1, the full variable domain reads SAVISQKPSRDICQRGTSLTIQCQVDSQVTMMFWYRQQPGQSLTLIATANQGSEATYESGFVIDKFPISRPNLTFSTLTVSNMSPEDSSIYLCSVGDSVADREKNTEAFFGQGTRLTVV.

V is TRBV30 and J is TRBJ1-2; no clear D. CDR1 GTSNPN and CDR2 SVGIG come from the germline V gene (reference sequence). Trimming shortened V by 0 bases and J by 7 bases, and 15 bases separated the two germline ends. This CDR3 has 14 residues. CDR3 sequence reads: CAWSVLAGVGGYTF. The CDR3 DNA reads TGTGCCTGGAGTGTATTAGCCGGGGTGGGTGGCTACACCTTC.

This sequence joins TRBV5-4 and TRBJ2-5; D possibly corresponds to TRBD2 (6 bases). Trimming took off 4 bases at V and 4 bases at J, with 14 bases between the two ends. Germline CDR1 reads SGHNT; CDR2 reads YYREEE (reference sequence). The CDR3 is 14 residues long. The CDR3 coding sequence is TGTGCCAGCAGCCCCGTTGGAGGGTCAGAGACCCAGTACTTC. Its protein is CASSPVGGSETQYF.